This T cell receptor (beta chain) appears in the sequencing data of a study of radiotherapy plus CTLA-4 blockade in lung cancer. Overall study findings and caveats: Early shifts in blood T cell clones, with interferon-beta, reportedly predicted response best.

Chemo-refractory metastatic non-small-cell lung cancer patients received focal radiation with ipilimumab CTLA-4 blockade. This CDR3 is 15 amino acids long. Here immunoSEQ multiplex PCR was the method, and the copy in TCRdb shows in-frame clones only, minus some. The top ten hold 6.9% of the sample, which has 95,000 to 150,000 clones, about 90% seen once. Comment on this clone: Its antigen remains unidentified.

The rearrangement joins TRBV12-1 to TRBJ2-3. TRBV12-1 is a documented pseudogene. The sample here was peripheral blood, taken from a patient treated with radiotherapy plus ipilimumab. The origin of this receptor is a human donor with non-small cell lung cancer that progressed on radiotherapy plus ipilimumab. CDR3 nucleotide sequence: TGTGCCAGCAGAAGGCTTGTCAGCAGCACAGATACGCAGTATTTT. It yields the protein CASRRLVSSTDTQYF.